This TCR beta chain was captured in a study of monozygotic twins with inflammatory bowel disease. The germline V gene encodes CDR1 SGHTA and CDR2 FQGNSA. The CDR3 runs 16 residues. Total RNA, at 3,000 to 4,500 ng, went into every TCR library. Per sample, reverse transcription was split into eight reactions. cDNA encoding TCRalpha and TCRbeta underwent two nested PCRs of roughly 17 and 9 cycles, each of which was followed by bead purification. With the 5' RACE reads reprocessed, TCRdb shows one record per CDR3 protein and no DNA. The record lists approximately 400,000 distinct CDR3 sequences, of which the ten most abundant hold about 2.3%.

This TCR was recovered from a human donor with ulcerative colitis or Crohn's disease, or a healthy co-twin of an affected twin (not recorded which). The V gene is TRBV7-2, the J gene TRBJ1-2; TCRdb outputs TRBD1, but without DNA this stays unchecked. Sequencing input: blood. This chain's CDR3 is CASSRQGQSFDYGYTF.